The clone carrying this T cell receptor beta chain was picked up a small number of times. Its antigen remains unidentified. A single record per CDR3 protein comes from TCRdb applying MiXCR to the 5' RACE reads. The table shows a few hundred thousand distinct CDR3 sequences, with approximately 20% occurring only once. The sample belongs to a study of CD8 T cells in ankylosing spondylitis. Points from the study as a whole: Several highly homologous variants formed a TCR beta motif that appeared characteristic of ankylosing spondylitis blood.

Sequenced sample: blood, either unsorted or a sorted T cell fraction (not recorded which). The origin of this receptor is a male donor with ankylosing spondylitis.

The CDR3 DNA sequence: TGTGCCAGCAGTTTGCTGCTAGCGGGAGGGCCTCACAATGAGCAGTTCTTC. This gives the protein CASSLLLAGGPHNEQFF. This sequence joins TRBV27 and TRBJ2-1, with 12 bases aligning to TRBD2. Germline V gene data show CDR1 as MNHEY and CDR2 as SMNVEV (reference sequence). With V trimmed by 3 bases and J by 5 bases, 8 bases remained unmatched. The CDR3 runs to 17 residues.